The 18 T cell receptor beta chains below all came from one sample that was sequenced in a study of beta chain features in type 1 diabetes. Sequencing targeted expressed TCRB transcripts, as all isolated RNA had been reverse transcribed. The assay was immunoSEQ multiplex PCR, and TCRdb's table has in-frame clones only and misses some. The table lists 300,000 to 400,000 clones, 6.5% to 10% of them singletons, with under 0.5% in the top ten. The sequencing input was central memory CD4+ T cells from blood. Receptors originate from a woman aged 18-35 years in good health.

Many counts were recorded for this clone. V usage is TRBV29-1 and J usage is TRBJ2-1; D not resolved. Germline V gives CDR1 SQVTM, CDR2 ANQGSEA. There are 14 residues in the CDR3. Trimming took 4 bases from V and 7 from J, leaving 17 bases between them. The CDR3 here is CSVAVGSGRNEQFF. The CDR3 DNA sequence: TGCAGCGTTGCGGTTGGCTCAGGCAGAAATGAGCAGTTCTTC.

This clone was counted only a few times. The chain is built from TRBV28 and TRBJ2-7; 7 nucleotides match TRBD1. V was clipped by 8 bases and J by 7 bases; unmatched bases: 17. CDR1 and CDR2 (germline): MDHEN, SYDVKM. This CDR3 region has 15 residues. The CDR3 bases are TGTGCCAGCCACATGTCGAGGGACAGTCCGAGGGAGCAGTACTTC. It codes for CASHMSRDSPREQYF.

The V and J genes are TRBV6-5 and TRBJ2-5; D unclear. Trimming shortened V by 5 bases and J by 5 bases, and 12 bases separated the two germline ends. The CDR3 runs 13 residues. Per the germline V gene, CDR1 is MNHEY and CDR2 is SVGAGI. For the CDR3, the DNA is TGTGCCAGCAGTGGCCTACCCAGGGAGACCCAGTACTTC. This encodes CASSGLPRETQYF.

The chain has TRBV13 and TRBJ1-4; D gene unclear. V lost 2 bases and J lost 4, with 11 bases in between. The CDR3 covers 15 residues. CDR1 and CDR2 (germline): PRHDT, FYEKMQ (reference sequence). The CDR3 region is CASSLRRINNEKLFF. In nucleotides, the CDR3 is TGTGCCAGCAGCTTACGTCGAATAAATAATGAAAAACTGTTTTTT.

This chain uses TRBV5-1 with TRBJ2-5; the match to TRBD2 covers 7 bases. Germline CDR1 SGHRS, CDR2 YFSETQ. The CDR3 length is 14 residues. Unmatched junction bases numbered 4, after V lost 0 bases and J lost 5 bases. This CDR3 reads CASSLGGSDETQYF. In DNA form, the CDR3 reads TGCGCCAGCAGCTTGGGCGGGAGCGATGAGACCCAGTACTTC.

This clone was picked up a small number of times. The CDR3 sequence is CASSQVTPSGSTDTQYF. CDR3 DNA: TGTGCCAGCAGCCAAGTAACCCCCAGCGGTAGCACAGATACGCAGTATTTT. The V and J genes are TRBV4-2 and TRBJ2-3; D possibly corresponds to TRBD2 (5 bases). V was pared by 1 base and J by 0 bases, with 14 bases between. CDR1 is LGHNA, CDR2 YNFKEQ, per germline. There are 17 residues in the CDR3.

This clone showed up just a few times. The limits of the CDR3 on the DNA are not certain, so only TCRdb's listed CDR3 is given. The chain recombines TRBV7-9 with TRBJ2-3; no DNA check was done on the table's D call, TRBD1. Counting both end residues, the CDR3 totals 12 amino acids. Germline loops: CDR1 SEHNR, CDR2 FQNEAQ (reference sequence). The CDR3 spells CASSFGQGAWDF.

The chain joins TRBV20-1 to TRBJ2-1, with unresolved D. The ends were cut back, 5 bases at V and 3 bases at J, with 5 bases in the middle. The V gene's germline CDR1 is DFQATT and CDR2 SNEGSKA (reference sequence). The CDR3 has 11 residues. The CDR3 bases are TGCAGTGCTGGAGTCTACAATGAGCAGTTCTTC. It specifies CSAGVYNEQFF.

The V gene is TRBV5-4, the J gene TRBJ2-3; 10 bases map to TRBD2. Germline V gene data show CDR1 as SGHNT and CDR2 as YYREEE (reference sequence). Trimming at V came to 4 bases and at J to 5 bases, leaving 10 bases not matched to a gene. The CDR3 contains 16 residues. CDR3 nucleotides: TGTGCCAGCAGCCCGACCCCCAGCGGGAGGGGAGATACGCAGTATTTT. Encoded protein: CASSPTPSGRGDTQYF.

The chain carries TRBV10-3 and TRBJ2-1; no reliable D call. Per germline, CDR1 ENHRY and CDR2 SYGVKD. This CDR3 comprises 13 residues. Trimming shortened V by 0 bases and J by 4 bases, and 4 bases separated the two germline ends. The CDR3 sequence is CAISESVYNEQFF. DNA for the CDR3: TGTGCCATCAGTGAGTCGGTGTACAATGAGCAGTTCTTC.

This rearrangement joins TRBV7-2 to TRBJ1-2; D unclear. There are 14 residues in the CDR3. Trimming cost V 6 bases and J 4 bases, with 15 bases left between them. Germline CDR1 reads SGHTA; CDR2 reads FQGNSA. In DNA, the CDR3 is TGTGCCAGCAGTCCCGAGACCGACATCTATGGCTACACCTTC. This sequence encodes CASSPETDIYGYTF.

This clone was counted only a few times. The V gene is TRBV6-5, the J gene TRBJ1-4; D is unresolved. V was clipped by 0 bases and J by 7 bases, with 12 bases between them. There are 15 residues in the CDR3. Germline CDR1 and CDR2: MNHEY and SVGAGI. DNA for the CDR3: TGTGCCAGCAGTTACTCTACCAATTTGCGTGAAAAACTGTTTTTT. Amino acids: CASSYSTNLREKLFF.

This clone was recorded a few times. The V call is TRBV5-4, the J call TRBJ1-2; D is possibly TRBD1 (5 bases). Germline-derived CDR1 and CDR2 are SGHNT and YYREEE (reference sequence). Between the trimmed V and J ends, which lost 10 bases and 1 base, there was a span of 17 bases. This CDR3 comprises 14 residues. CDR3 DNA sequence: TGTGCCGTTGGGACCCCGAACCTTAACTATGGCTACACCTTC. This gives the protein CAVGTPNLNYGYTF.

The CDR3 sequence: CAIRTGMNTEAFF. The CDR3 DNA sequence: TGTGCCATCAGGACAGGGATGAACACTGAAGCTTTCTTT. This rearrangement joins TRBV10-3 to TRBJ1-1, with 7 bases lining up with TRBD1. The CDR3 covers 13 residues. Germline trimming cut 6 bases from V and 0 bases from J; bases unmatched to any gene: 1. CDR1 is ENHRY, CDR2 SYGVKD, per germline.

The chain couples TRBV6-1 to TRBJ2-4; TRBD2 aligns across 8 bases. CDR1 MNHNS and CDR2 SASEGT come from the germline V gene. V was pared by 4 bases and J by 3 bases, with 14 bases of the junction left unmatched. CDR3 length: 18 amino acids. The CDR3 sequence: CASSVRGGNELYKNIQYF. The CDR3 DNA reads as TGTGCCAGCAGTGTACGGGGGGGCAACGAACTTTACAAAAACATTCAGTACTTC.

This clone was observed a few times. The gene calls are TRBV7-2 and TRBJ2-5; TRBD2 might be the D (6 bases). V was cut by 6 bases and J by 4 bases, with 12 bases left in between. Germline CDR1 SGHTA, CDR2 FQGNSA. The CDR3 is made up of 13 amino acids. The DNA of the CDR3 is TGTGCCAGCAGGAAACTAGCTCCAGAGACCCAGTACTTC. Encoded protein: CASRKLAPETQYF.

This clone has just a few counts. The chain links TRBV6-6 to TRBJ2-5; TRBD1 agrees at 8 bases. CDR1 and CDR2 (germline): MNHNY, SVGAGI (reference sequence). Trimming cost V 6 bases and J 5 bases; bases outside gene matches: 5. The CDR3 is 13 amino acids. The CDR3 here is CASSPRGRETQYF. The CDR3, as DNA: TGTGCCAGCAGCCCCAGGGGGCGGGAGACCCAGTACTTC.

V gene TRBV19 combines with J gene TRBJ2-1; 10 bases are shared with TRBD2. V lost 3 bases and J lost 5; bases outside the gene matches: 7. Germline CDR1 is LNHDA and CDR2 is SQIVND (reference sequence). This CDR3 has 16 amino acids. CDR3 protein: CASSMILAGRNNEQFF. The CDR3 DNA is TGTGCCAGTAGTATGATACTAGCGGGACGTAACAATGAGCAGTTCTTC. Complete variable domain (other parts from reference TRBV19 and TRBJ2-1): DGGITQSPKYLFRKEGQNVTLSCEQNLNHDAMYWYRQDPGQGLRLIYYSQIVNDFQKGDIAEGYSVSREKKESFPLTVTSAQKNPTAFYLCASSMILAGRNNEQFFGPGTRLTVL.